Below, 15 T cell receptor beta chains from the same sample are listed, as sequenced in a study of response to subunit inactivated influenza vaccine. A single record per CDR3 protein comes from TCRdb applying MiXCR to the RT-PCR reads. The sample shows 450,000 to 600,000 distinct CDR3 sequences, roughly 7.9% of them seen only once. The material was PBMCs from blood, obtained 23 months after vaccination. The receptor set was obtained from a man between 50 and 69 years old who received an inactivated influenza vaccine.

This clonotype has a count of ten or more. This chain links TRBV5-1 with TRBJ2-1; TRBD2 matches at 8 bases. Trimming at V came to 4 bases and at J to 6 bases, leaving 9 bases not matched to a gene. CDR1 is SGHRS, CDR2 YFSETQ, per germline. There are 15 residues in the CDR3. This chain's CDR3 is CASSVPGLGTNEQFF. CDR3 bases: TGCGCCAGCAGCGTGCCGGGACTAGGAACCAATGAGCAGTTCTTC.

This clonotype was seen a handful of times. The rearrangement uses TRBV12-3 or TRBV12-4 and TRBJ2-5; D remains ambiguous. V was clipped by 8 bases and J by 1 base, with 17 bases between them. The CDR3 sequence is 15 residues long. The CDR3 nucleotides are TGTGCCAGCCGACCAACTCACAAGATCCAAGAGACCCAGTACTTC. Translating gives CASRPTHKIQETQYF.

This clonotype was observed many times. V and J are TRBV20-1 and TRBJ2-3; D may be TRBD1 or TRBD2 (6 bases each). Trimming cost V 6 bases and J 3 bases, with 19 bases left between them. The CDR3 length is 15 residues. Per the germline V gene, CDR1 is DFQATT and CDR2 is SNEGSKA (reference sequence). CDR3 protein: CSAPRTAAGTDTQYF. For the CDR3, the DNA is TGCAGTGCCCCAAGGACAGCGGCGGGGACAGATACGCAGTATTTT.

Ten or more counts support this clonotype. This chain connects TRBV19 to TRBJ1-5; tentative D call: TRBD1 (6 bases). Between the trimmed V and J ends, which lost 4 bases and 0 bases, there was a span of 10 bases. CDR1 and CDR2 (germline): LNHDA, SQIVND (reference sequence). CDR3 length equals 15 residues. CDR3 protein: CASSRQDLSNQPQHF. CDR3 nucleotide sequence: TGTGCCAGTAGTAGACAGGACCTTAGCAATCAGCCCCAGCATTTT.

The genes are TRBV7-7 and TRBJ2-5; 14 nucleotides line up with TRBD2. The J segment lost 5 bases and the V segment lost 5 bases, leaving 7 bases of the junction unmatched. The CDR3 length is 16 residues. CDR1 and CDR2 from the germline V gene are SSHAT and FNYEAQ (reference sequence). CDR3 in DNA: TGTGCCAGCAGCAAAGGGACTAGCGGGAGAATCGAGACCCAGTACTTC. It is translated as CASSKGTSGRIETQYF.

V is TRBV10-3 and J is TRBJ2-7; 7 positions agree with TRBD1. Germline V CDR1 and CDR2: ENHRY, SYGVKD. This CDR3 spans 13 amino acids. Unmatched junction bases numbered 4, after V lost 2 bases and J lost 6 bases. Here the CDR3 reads CAISETTGFEQYF. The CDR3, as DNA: TGTGCCATCAGTGAGACGACAGGGTTCGAGCAGTACTTC.

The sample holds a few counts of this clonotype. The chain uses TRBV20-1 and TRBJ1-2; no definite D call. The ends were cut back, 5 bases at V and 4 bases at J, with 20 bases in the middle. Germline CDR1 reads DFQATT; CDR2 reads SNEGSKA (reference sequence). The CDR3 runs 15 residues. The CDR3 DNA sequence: TGCAGTGCTTCCAGGACTCATTTGGCGATCTATGGCTACACCTTC. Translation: CSASRTHLAIYGYTF.

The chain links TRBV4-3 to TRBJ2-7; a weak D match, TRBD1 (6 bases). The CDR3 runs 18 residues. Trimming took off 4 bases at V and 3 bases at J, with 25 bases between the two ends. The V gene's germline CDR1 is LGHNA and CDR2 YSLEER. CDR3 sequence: CASSLGAAGDLNVYEQYF. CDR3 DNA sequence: TGCGCCAGCAGCCTCGGCGCGGCAGGGGACCTAAACGTCTACGAGCAGTACTTC.

The CDR3 region has the DNA TGCAGTGCTAGAGATAAGGGACTAGCGGGAGGGTACGAGCAGTACTTC. Amino acids: CSARDKGLAGGYEQYF. The chain is built from TRBV20-1 and TRBJ2-7; the match to TRBD2 covers 16 bases. The junction had 3 bases not matched to a gene; V was cut back by 0 bases and J by 4 bases. Germline V gives CDR1 DFQATT, CDR2 SNEGSKA (reference sequence). The CDR3 runs to 16 residues.

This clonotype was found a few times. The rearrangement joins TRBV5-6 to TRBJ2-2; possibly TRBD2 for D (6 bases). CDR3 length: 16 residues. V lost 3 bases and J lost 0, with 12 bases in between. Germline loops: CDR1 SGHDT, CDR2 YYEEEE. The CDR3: CASSSLAAANTGELFF. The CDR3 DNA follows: TGTGCCAGCAGCTCATTAGCGGCCGCGAACACCGGGGAGCTGTTTTTT. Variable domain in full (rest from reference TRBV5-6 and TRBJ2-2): DAGVTQSPTHLIKTRGQQVTLRCSPKSGHDTVSWYQQALGQGPQFIFQYYEEEERQRGNFPDRFSGHQFPNYSSELNVNALLLGDSALYLCASSSLAAANTGELFFGEGSRLTVL.

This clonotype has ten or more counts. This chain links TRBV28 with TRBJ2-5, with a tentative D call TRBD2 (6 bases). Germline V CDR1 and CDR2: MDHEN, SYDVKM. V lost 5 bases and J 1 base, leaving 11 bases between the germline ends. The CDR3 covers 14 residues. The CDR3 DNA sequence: TGTGCCAGCAGTCCAGGGACTTTCCAAGAGACCCAGTACTTC. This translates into CASSPGTFQETQYF.

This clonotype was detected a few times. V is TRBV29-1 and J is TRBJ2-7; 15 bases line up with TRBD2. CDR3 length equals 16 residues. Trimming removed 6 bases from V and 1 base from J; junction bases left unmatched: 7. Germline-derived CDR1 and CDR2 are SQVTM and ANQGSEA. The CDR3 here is CSVLGLAGGKSYEQYF. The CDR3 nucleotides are TGCAGCGTGTTGGGACTAGCGGGAGGTAAATCCTACGAGCAGTACTTC.

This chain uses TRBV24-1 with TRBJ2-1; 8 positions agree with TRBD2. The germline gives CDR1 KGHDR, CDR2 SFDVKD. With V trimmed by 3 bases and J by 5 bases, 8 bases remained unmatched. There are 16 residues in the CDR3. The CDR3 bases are TGTGCCACCAGTGATCCAAGCGGGAGCTTCAACAATGAGCAGTTCTTC. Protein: CATSDPSGSFNNEQFF.

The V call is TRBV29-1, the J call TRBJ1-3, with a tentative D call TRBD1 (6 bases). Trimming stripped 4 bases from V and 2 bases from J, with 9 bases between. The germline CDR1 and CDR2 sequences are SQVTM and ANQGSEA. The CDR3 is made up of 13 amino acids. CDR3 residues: CSVVSGAGNTIYF. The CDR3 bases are TGCAGCGTTGTATCAGGGGCTGGAAACACCATATATTTT.

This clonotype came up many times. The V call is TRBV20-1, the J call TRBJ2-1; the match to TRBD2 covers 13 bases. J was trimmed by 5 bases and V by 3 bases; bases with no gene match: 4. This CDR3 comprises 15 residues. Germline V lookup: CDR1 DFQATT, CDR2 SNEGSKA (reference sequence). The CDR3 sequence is CSARGLAGLHNEQFF. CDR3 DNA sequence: TGCAGTGCTAGGGGACTAGCGGGGCTCCACAATGAGCAGTTCTTC.